This TCR beta chain was captured in a study of blood T cell repertoires in COVID-19. Only in-frame clones appear in the TCRdb table, and some are missing; sequencing was by immunoSEQ multiplex PCR. This sample carries 250,000 to 300,000 clones, more than 75% of them seen once, and the ten largest clones take 2% to 2.5%. The CDR3 length is 13 residues. Trimming took off 2 bases at V and 10 bases at J, with 12 bases between the two ends. The germline CDR1 and CDR2 sequences are LGHNA and YNFKEQ. The sequence came from a woman aged 60-70 years in a cohort exposed to, infected with or recovered from COVID-19 (not recorded which). The sequencing input was PBMCs or T cells enriched from blood (not recorded which). The rearrangement links TRBV4-2 to TRBJ2-1; D might be TRBD2 (5 bases). This CDR3 is CASSQLRGDEQFF. The CDR3 coding sequence is TGTGCCAGCAGCCAACTCCGGGGAGACGAGCAGTTCTTC.